This section outlines one TCR beta chain sequence together with its context. Other DNA sequences in the same sample also yield this CDR3. These data originate in a study of shared clonotypes between healthy human individuals. On the study more broadly: Each donor had three CD4 naive, three CD4 memory, two CD8 naive and one CD8 memory plate.

The V gene's germline CDR1 is MNHNS and CDR2 SASEGT. V dropped 3 bases and J dropped 2 bases, with 7 bases sitting between them. The CDR3 sequence is 13 residues long. Per sorted-subset replicate PCR, input was roughly 220 ng DNA, representing tens of thousands of T cell genomes. Sequenced by immunoSEQ multiplex PCR; TCRdb stores in-frame clones only, minus some. The table shows about 1.4 million clones, with roughly 96% occurring only once. Every one of the donors was a Caucasian adult that lived in Nashville, Tennessee. The chain couples TRBV6-1 to TRBJ1-1; D is uncertain. This clonotype was sampled from a man between 25 and 39 years old in good health. The sample comprised naive CD4+ T cells sorted from blood. The subset: CD45RA+ positively selected. CDR3 nucleotide sequence: TGTGCCAGCAGTGAGGGTCCTAACACTGAAGCTTTCTTT. Its translation is CASSEGPNTEAFF.